A selection of T cell receptor beta chains follows, all from one sample in a study of radiotherapy plus CTLA-4 blockade in lung cancer. Only in-frame clones appear in the TCRdb table, and some are missing; sequencing was by immunoSEQ multiplex PCR. The table records around 70,000 clones, around 86% of them present only once. Sequences were derived from peripheral blood, sampled from a patient treated with radiotherapy plus ipilimumab. The receptors stem from a human donor with non-small cell lung cancer that progressed on radiotherapy plus ipilimumab. CDR3s include the opening cysteine and the closing phenylalanine or tryptophan. The order of the fields is D gene, J gene, V gene, clone size, CDR3 protein, CDR3 DNA. The D gene is left open where the match is weak. Some rows mark clone size as missing; the rest say once, few, many or name a class of expanded clone.

.,TRBJ2-7,TRBV5-6,.,CASSLIRDTFSRDFYEQYF,TGTGCCAGCAGCCTAATTCGGGACACATTTTCCCGTGACTTCTACGAGCAGTACTTC
TRBD1,TRBJ2-7,TRBV28,.,CASTEGGQGFPYEQYF,TGTGCCAGCACCGAAGGGGGACAGGGATTCCCCTACGAGCAGTACTTC
.,TRBJ1-4,TRBV12-5,once,CASGNGQPGEEKLFF,TGTGCTAGTGGTAACGGACAGCCAGGGGAAGAAAAACTGTTTTTT
.,TRBJ2-7,TRBV10-3,.,CAISEQGHSYEQYF,TGTGCCATCAGTGAGCAGGGCCACTCCTACGAGCAGTACTTC
TRBD2,TRBJ2-3,TRBV28,.,CASSRAGGVQITQYF,TGTGCCAGCTCAAGGGCGGGAGGGGTTCAGATAACGCAGTATTTT
.,TRBJ2-2,TRBV25-1,.,CASSQPGPGELFF,TGTGCCAGCAGCCAACCGGGGCCCGGGGAGCTGTTTTTT
TRBD1,TRBJ2-2,TRBV6-5,.,CASSTYKQGAGELFF,TGTGCCAGCAGTACCTACAAACAGGGGGCCGGGGAGCTGTTTTTT
TRBD2,TRBJ2-3,TRBV7-9,few,CASSSRSGRARTQYF,TGTGCCAGCAGCTCACGTAGCGGGAGGGCCCGTACGCAGTATTTT
TRBD1,TRBJ2-7,TRBV10-3,.,CAISGSDRGRYEQYF,TGTGCCATCAGTGGATCGGACAGGGGTCGGTACGAGCAGTACTTC
TRBD1,TRBJ1-4,TRBV30,.,CAWRGQPNEKLFF,TGTGCCTGGAGGGGACAGCCTAATGAAAAACTGTTTTTT
.,TRBJ2-1,TRBV5-6,.,CASSFPGTVNEQFF,TGTGCCAGCAGCTTCCCAGGGACGGTCAATGAGCAGTTCTTC
.,TRBJ2-1,TRBV6-1,.,CASSEWGGLSSYNEQFF,TGTGCCAGCAGTGAATGGGGGGGCCTGAGCTCCTACAATGAGCAGTTCTTC
.,TRBJ1-3,TRBV5-1,.,CASSLAGVISGNTIYF,TGCGCCAGCAGCTTGGCCGGGGTTATTTCTGGAAACACCATATATTTT
.,TRBJ2-1,TRBV5-1,once,CASSSTGNEQFF,TGCGCCAGCAGCTCGACTGGCAATGAGCAGTTCTTC
.,TRBJ2-7,TRBV12-5,.,CASGLVTGRTYEQYF,TGTGCTAGTGGTTTGGTCACGGGACGGACCTACGAGCAGTACTTC
.,TRBJ2-5,TRBV11-2,.,CASSLLGGTASETQYF,TGTGCCAGCAGCTTACTGGGGGGTACGGCTTCGGAGACCCAGTACTTC
.,TRBJ1-2,TRBV6-1,.,CASTLLGTSLGYTF,TGTGCCAGCACCCTACTCGGGACGAGTCTCGGCTACACCTTC
TRBD1,TRBJ2-2,TRBV29-1,.,CSVKTGPVTGELFF,TGCAGCGTAAAGACAGGGCCGGTCACCGGGGAGCTGTTTTTT
TRBD2,TRBJ2-1,TRBV29-1,.,CSVGTSGSRDEQFF,TGCAGCGTTGGGACTAGCGGGAGTCGGGATGAGCAGTTCTTC
.,TRBJ2-1,TRBV6-1,.,CASSESGSNEQFF,TGTGCCAGCAGTGAATCGGGGTCCAATGAGCAGTTCTTC
.,TRBJ1-1,TRBV2,.,CASSDGGESEAFF,TGTGCCAGCAGTGACGGCGGCGAATCTGAAGCTTTCTTT
.,TRBJ1-5,TRBV4-1,few,CASSRGGSGPNQPQHF,TGCGCCAGCAGCCGGGGGGGTTCGGGACCAAATCAGCCCCAGCATTTT
.,TRBJ1-1,TRBV15,.,CATTGLNTEAFF,TGTGCCACCACGGGGTTGAACACTGAAGCTTTCTTT
TRBD2,TRBJ2-1,TRBV7-3,.,CASSSSGTSGNEQFF,TGTGCCAGCAGCTCCTCCGGGACTAGCGGAAATGAGCAGTTCTTC
.,TRBJ1-1,TRBV2,.,CASRWTENTEAFF,TGTGCCAGCAGATGGACAGAGAACACTGAAGCTTTCTTT
TRBD1,TRBJ1-4,TRBV11-2,.,CASSLSQGAGEKLFF,TGTGCCAGCAGCTTAAGTCAGGGGGCAGGAGAAAAACTGTTTTTT
TRBD2,TRBJ2-3,TRBV30,.,CAWSEGASGRGTDTQYF,TGTGCCTGGAGTGAGGGCGCTAGCGGGAGAGGCACAGATACGCAGTATTTT
.,TRBJ2-5,TRBV30,once,CAWSTDRSETQYF,TGTGCCTGGAGTACAGACAGGTCCGAGACCCAGTACTTC
TRBD1,TRBJ1-1,TRBV9,.,CASSPIRGGTEAFF,TGTGCCAGCAGCCCAATCAGGGGGGGTACTGAAGCTTTCTTT
.,TRBJ1-5,TRBV6-1,.,CASGLVAGNQPQHF,TGTGCCAGCGGTCTTGTGGCGGGCAATCAGCCCCAGCATTTT
TRBD2,TRBJ2-1,TRBV6-6,.,CASSSLALHNEQFF,TGTGCCAGCAGTTCACTAGCGCTCCACAATGAGCAGTTCTTC
.,TRBJ1-4,TRBV28,.,CASSSSTNEKLFF,TGTGCCAGCAGTTCGTCAACTAATGAAAAACTGTTTTTT
.,TRBJ1-5,TRBV15,few,CATSSDPGSHQPQHF,TGTGCCACCAGCAGTGACCCAGGGTCACATCAGCCCCAGCATTTT
.,TRBJ1-5,TRBV7-3,.,CASSLTNDQPQHF,TGTGCCAGCAGCTTAACGAACGATCAGCCCCAGCATTTT
TRBD1,TRBJ1-1,TRBV6-6,.,CASSYLQGLAFF,TGTGCCAGCAGTTACCTACAGGGGCTGGCTTTCTTT
.,TRBJ1-5,TRBV29-1,.,CSAGEPGSNQPQHF,TGCAGCGCCGGTGAACCCGGTAGCAATCAGCCCCAGCATTTT
TRBD2,TRBJ2-1,TRBV4-2,.,CASSQGLPATKGRGNEQFF,TGTGCCAGCAGCCAAGGCCTACCCGCGACTAAGGGGAGGGGCAATGAGCAGTTCTTC
.,TRBJ1-5,TRBV5-3,.,CARSYKQGNQPQHF,TGTGCCAGAAGCTATAAGCAGGGTAATCAGCCCCAGCATTTT
.,TRBJ2-2,TRBV9,.,CASSADMAGELFF,TGTGCCAGCAGCGCCGATATGGCCGGGGAGCTGTTTTTT
TRBD1,TRBJ1-2,TRBV18,.,CASSQTAGTGFNYGYTF,TGTGCCAGCTCACAAACAGCCGGGACAGGATTTAACTATGGCTACACCTTC
.,TRBJ1-3,TRBV18,.,CASSPAGGSSGNTIYF,TGTGCCAGCTCACCTGCAGGAGGGAGCTCTGGAAACACCATATATTTT
.,TRBJ2-3,TRBV28,once,CASSLLGTHSTDTQYF,TGTGCCAGCAGTTTATTAGGGACACACAGCACAGATACGCAGTATTTT
.,TRBJ2-2,TRBV19,.,CASSPDHTGELFF,TGTGCCAGTAGTCCGGACCACACCGGGGAGCTGTTTTTT
.,TRBJ2-5,TRBV27,.,CASSLQGSGLGETQYF,TGTGCCAGCAGTTTACAAGGAAGTGGTTTAGGAGAGACCCAGTACTTC
.,TRBJ2-1,TRBV7-9,once,CASRGLARGEYNEQFF,TGTGCCAGCAGGGGATTGGCGCGCGGAGAATACAATGAGCAGTTCTTC